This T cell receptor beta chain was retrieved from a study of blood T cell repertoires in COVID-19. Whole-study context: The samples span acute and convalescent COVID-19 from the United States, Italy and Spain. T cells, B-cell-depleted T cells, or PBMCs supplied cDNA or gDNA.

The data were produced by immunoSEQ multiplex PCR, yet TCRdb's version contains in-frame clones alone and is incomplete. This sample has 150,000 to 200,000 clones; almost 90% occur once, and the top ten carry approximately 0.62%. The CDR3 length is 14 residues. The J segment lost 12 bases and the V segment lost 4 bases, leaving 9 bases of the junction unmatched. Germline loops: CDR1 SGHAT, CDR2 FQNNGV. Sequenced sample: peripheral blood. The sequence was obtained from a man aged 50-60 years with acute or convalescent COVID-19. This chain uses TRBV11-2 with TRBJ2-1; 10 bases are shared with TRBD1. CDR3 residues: CASSSITTGGPQFF. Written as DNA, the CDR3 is TGTGCCAGCAGCTCGATAACGACAGGGGGCCCGCAGTTCTTC.